Below, 8 T cell receptor beta chains from the same sample are listed, as sequenced in a study of beta chain features in type 1 diabetes. Expressed TCRB transcripts were sequenced because the entire RNA isolate underwent reverse transcription. Repertoires were generated with immunoSEQ multiplex PCR, while TCRdb's copy carries only in-frame clones and drops some. The repertoire consists of 300,000 to 350,000 clones, with roughly a fifth occurring once and the leading ten covering under 0.05%. The sample consisted of naive CD4+ T cells from blood. All receptors come from a woman younger than 30 in good health.

The V gene is TRBV7-9, the J gene TRBJ2-1; TRBD2 matches at 12 bases. The trim removed 4 bases at V and 10 bases at J, leaving 5 bases unmatched. The germline CDR1 and CDR2 sequences are SEHNR and FQNEAQ (reference sequence). There are 14 residues in the CDR3. CDR3 region: CASSSGLAGKEQFF. Written as DNA, the CDR3 is TGTGCCAGCAGCTCCGGACTAGCGGGGAAGGAGCAGTTCTTC.

The chain links TRBV5-1 to TRBJ2-5; TRBD1 aligns across 7 bases. The CDR3 runs to 15 residues. CDR1 and CDR2 (germline): SGHRS, YFSETQ. The junction had 11 bases not matched to a gene; V was cut back by 3 bases and J by 6 bases. CDR3 in DNA: TGCGCCAGCAGCTACCAGAGGACAGGCATGAAGACCCAGTACTTC. This gives the protein CASSYQRTGMKTQYF. Looking up the rest from reference TRBV5-1 and TRBJ2-5 gives the full variable domain: KAGVTQTPRYLIKTRGQQVTLSCSPISGHRSVSWYQQTPGQGLQFLFEYFSETQRNKGNFPGRFSGRQFSNSRSEMNVSTLELGDSALYLCASSYQRTGMKTQYFGPGTRLLVL.

This clone was observed a handful of times. The gene calls are TRBV29-1 and TRBJ2-1, with 7 bases that match TRBD1. V dropped 0 bases and J dropped 9; count of bases not matched to a gene: 5. CDR1 is SQVTM and CDR2 is ANQGSEA in the germline V gene. There are 13 residues in the CDR3. The CDR3 nucleotides read TGCAGCGTTGAAGACGACAGGGACCGTGAGCAGTTCTTC. Translation gives CSVEDDRDREQFF.

On this clone: Other DNA variants within this sample encode the same CDR3. The chain carries TRBV5-1 and TRBJ2-7; 11 bases are a match to TRBD1. The germline V gene encodes CDR1 SGHRS and CDR2 YFSETQ. Unmatched junction bases numbered 4, after V lost 5 bases and J lost 3 bases. The CDR3 runs 14 residues. For the CDR3, the DNA is TGCGCCAGCAGTTTAGGGACAGGGGGCTACGAGCAGTACTTC. Encoded protein: CASSLGTGGYEQYF. Combining the CDR3 with reference TRBV5-1 and TRBJ2-7 gives the whole variable domain KAGVTQTPRYLIKTRGQQVTLSCSPISGHRSVSWYQQTPGQGLQFLFEYFSETQRNKGNFPGRFSGRQFSNSRSEMNVSTLELGDSALYLCASSLGTGGYEQYFGPGTRLTVT.

The rearrangement uses TRBV5-1 and TRBJ1-1, with TRBD1 as a possible D gene (6 bases). The CDR3 contains 13 residues. Germline V lookup: CDR1 SGHRS, CDR2 YFSETQ. The ends were cut back, 4 bases at V and 9 bases at J, with 16 bases in the middle. The CDR3 sequence is CASSRARGAKAFF. CDR3 bases: TGCGCCAGCAGCCGAGCCCGGGGGGCAAAAGCTTTCTTT.

There are a few counts of this clone. The chain recombines TRBV30 with TRBJ1-1; D possibly corresponds to TRBD1 (5 bases). The V and J ends lost 8 bases and 2 bases respectively, with 15 bases between them. CDR1 and CDR2 from the germline V gene are GTSNPN and SVGIG (reference sequence). The CDR3 extends over 13 amino acids. The DNA for the CDR3 is TGTGCCGGTCGGAACGGGACTAACACTGAAGCTTTCTTT. This sequence encodes CAGRNGTNTEAFF.

The genes are TRBV5-4 and TRBJ2-3; D remains unclear. The CDR3 contains 14 residues. CDR1 SGHNT and CDR2 YYREEE come from the germline V gene (reference sequence). Trimming took 3 bases from V and 1 from J, leaving 9 bases between them. The DNA for the CDR3 is TGTGCCAGCAGCTCCCGAGCTGGCACAGATACGCAGTATTTT. It encodes CASSSRAGTDTQYF.

Notes on this clone: The junction differs from germline at one of its ends, possibly a read error. The CDR3 reads CASTPKGSGQFNF. In DNA form, the CDR3 reads TGTGCCAGTACTCCGAAGGGGTCGGGACAGTTTAACTTC. The V call is TRBV19, the J call TRBJ2-4; 7 bases line up with TRBD1. Germline CDR1 is LNHDA and CDR2 is SQIVND (reference sequence). This CDR3 is 13 amino acids long.